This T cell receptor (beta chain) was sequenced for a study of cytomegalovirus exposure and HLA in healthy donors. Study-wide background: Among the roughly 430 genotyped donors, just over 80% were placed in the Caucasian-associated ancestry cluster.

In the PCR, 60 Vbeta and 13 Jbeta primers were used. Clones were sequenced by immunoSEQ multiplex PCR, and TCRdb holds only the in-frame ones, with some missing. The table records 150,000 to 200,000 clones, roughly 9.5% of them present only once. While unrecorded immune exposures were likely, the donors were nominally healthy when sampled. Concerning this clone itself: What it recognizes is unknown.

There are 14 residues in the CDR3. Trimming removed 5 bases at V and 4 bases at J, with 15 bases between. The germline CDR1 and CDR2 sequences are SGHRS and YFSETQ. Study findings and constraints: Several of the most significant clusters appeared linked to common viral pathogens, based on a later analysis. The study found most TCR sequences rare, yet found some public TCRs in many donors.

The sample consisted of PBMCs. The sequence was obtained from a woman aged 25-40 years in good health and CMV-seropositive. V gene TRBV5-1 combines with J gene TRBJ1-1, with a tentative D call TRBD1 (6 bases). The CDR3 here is CASRHPRGSTEAFF. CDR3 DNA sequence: TGCGCCAGCAGGCATCCCAGGGGTAGCACTGAAGCTTTCTTT.